This entry is about one T cell receptor beta chain. CDR1 and CDR2 from the germline V gene are SGHDT and YYEEEE. The V end lost 4 bases, the J end lost 0 bases, and 13 bases lay between the germline ends. CDR3 length equals 16 residues. The entry originates in a study of blood T cell repertoires in COVID-19. Repertoires were generated with immunoSEQ multiplex PCR, while TCRdb's copy carries only in-frame clones and drops some. The sample gives 150,000 to 200,000 clones, around 89% of which show up once; approximately 4% is in the top ten. The V gene is TRBV5-6, the J gene TRBJ2-2, with D possibly being TRBD2 (7 bases). Sequencing used peripheral blood. The receptor was derived from a human donor in a cohort sampled during active COVID-19. As DNA, the CDR3 is TGTGCCAGCAGCACTCCGGGGGGCGCGAACACCGGGGAGCTGTTTTTT. Residues: CASSTPGGANTGELFF.